This paragraph reports one TCR beta chain. This CDR3 is built from 11 residues. V was trimmed by 6 bases and J by 9 bases, leaving 12 bases between them. CDR1 is DFQATT and CDR2 is SNEGSKA in the germline V gene (reference sequence). The source of the sample is a study of blood T cell repertoires in COVID-19. Study as a whole: PBMCs, B-cell-depleted T cells, or T cells were the source of the cDNA or gDNA that made up the material.

The repertoire was sequenced with immunoSEQ multiplex PCR; TCRdb's copy has only in-frame clones and lacks some. The data contain approximately 250,000 clones, 70% to 90% of them singletons. Participants were aged about 18 to 90 years from around 25 US areas. Each participant's cohort was designated according to participant-reported clinical history. The sequenced material came from PBMCs or T cells enriched from blood (not recorded which). The TCR was taken from a woman in her sixties in a cohort exposed to, infected with or recovered from COVID-19 (not recorded which). The rearrangement uses TRBV20-1 and TRBJ2-1, with D possibly being TRBD2 (6 bases). CDR3 residues: CSAPTEGEQFF. For the CDR3, the DNA is TGCAGTGCCCCCACGGAGGGTGAGCAGTTCTTC.